A single sample is the source of the 4 T cell receptor beta chains below, sequenced in a study of blood T cell repertoires in COVID-19. The table came from immunoSEQ multiplex PCR; TCRdb's copy has only in-frame clones and leaves some out. The sample carries over 200,000 clones, 65% to 90% recorded once. The sequenced sample was peripheral blood. The receptor set was obtained from a human donor in a cohort sampled during active COVID-19.

This chain connects TRBV19 to TRBJ2-2; D gene ambiguous. The CDR3 is 13 amino acids. Deletions cut 7 bases from V and 7 bases from J, with 13 bases between. CDR1 is LNHDA and CDR2 is SQIVND in the germline V gene (reference sequence). CDR3 sequence (DNA): TGTGCCAGTACCCCGGTCACGCGCGGGGAGCTGTTTTTT. Amino acid sequence: CASTPVTRGELFF. Supplemented by reference TRBV19 and TRBJ2-2, the full variable domain reads DGGITQSPKYLFRKEGQNVTLSCEQNLNHDAMYWYRQDPGQGLRLIYYSQIVNDFQKGDIAEGYSVSREKKESFPLTVTSAQKNPTAFYLCASTPVTRGELFFGEGSRLTVL.

This clone has just a few counts. The rearrangement uses TRBV4-2 and TRBJ2-1, with 8 bases identical to TRBD2. The CDR3 is 15 amino acids. Germline loops: CDR1 LGHNA, CDR2 YNFKEQ. Trimming removed 6 bases from V and 2 bases from J; junction bases left unmatched: 6. The CDR3 coding sequence is TGTGCCAGCAGGTCGACTAGCGAGGCCTACAATGAGCAGTTCTTC. Protein sequence: CASRSTSEAYNEQFF.

This sequence joins TRBV9 and TRBJ1-4, with 9 bases fitting TRBD1. The length of the CDR3 is 17 residues. CDR1 SGDLS and CDR2 YYNGEE come from the germline V gene. Losses at the gene ends were 4 bases for V and 10 bases for J; bases not matched to a gene: 17. The CDR3 sequence is CASSPGTGRGFSGKLFF. In nucleotides, the CDR3 is TGTGCCAGCAGCCCCGGGACAGGGCGAGGGTTTAGTGGAAAACTGTTTTTT.

The CDR3 loop reads CASSTTGTSGSDTQYF. CDR3 coding DNA: TGTGCCAGCAGCACAACCGGGACTAGCGGATCAGATACGCAGTATTTT. V gene TRBV9 combines with J gene TRBJ2-3; 11 bases are a match to TRBD2. V lost 4 bases to trimming and J lost 4 bases; unmatched junction nucleotides: 8. The CDR3 covers 16 residues. Germline assignment: CDR1 SGDLS and CDR2 YYNGEE.